These 32 T cell receptor beta chains came from one sample sequenced in a study of lymphopenia after photon versus proton radiotherapy. Method: immunoSEQ multiplex PCR; TCRdb's copy keeps in-frame clones and lacks some. The sample contains thousands of clones, 88% of which appear only once. Sequenced material: peripheral blood, taken from a patient treated with photon-based radiotherapy. The source is a man older than 75 with cholangiocarcinoma.

V gene TRBV5-1 combines with J gene TRBJ1-4, with 9 bases aligning to TRBD1. CDR1 SGHRS and CDR2 YFSETQ come from the germline V gene. CDR3 length equals 16 residues. The V gene end was trimmed by 1 base and the J gene end by 3 bases; junction bases not matched to a gene: 4. The CDR3 here is CASSLRQGGSNEKLFF. CDR3 coding DNA: TGCGCCAGCAGCTTGAGACAGGGGGGTTCTAATGAAAAACTGTTTTTT.

Regarding this clone: Distinct nucleotide sequences in the sample also encode this CDR3. The chain carries TRBV5-1 and TRBJ2-2; 8 positions agree with TRBD1. This CDR3 region has 15 residues. V lost 4 bases to trimming and J lost 1 base; unmatched junction nucleotides: 3. Germline CDR1 reads SGHRS; CDR2 reads YFSETQ. The chain's CDR3 is CASSGGTGNTGELFF. CDR3 sequence (DNA): TGCGCCAGCAGCGGCGGGACAGGGAACACCGGGGAGCTGTTTTTT.

The V gene is TRBV5-1, the J gene TRBJ1-1, with D maybe TRBD1 (5 bases). The CDR3 covers 14 residues. Trimming removed 1 base at V and 4 bases at J, with 11 bases between. Germline V gene sequence: CDR1 SGHRS, CDR2 YFSETQ. CDR3 amino acids: CASSLYGGSTEAFF. The DNA for the CDR3 is TGCGCCAGCAGCTTGTATGGGGGGTCCACTGAAGCTTTCTTT. Looking up the rest from reference TRBV5-1 and TRBJ1-1 gives the full variable domain: KAGVTQTPRYLIKTRGQQVTLSCSPISGHRSVSWYQQTPGQGLQFLFEYFSETQRNKGNFPGRFSGRQFSNSRSEMNVSTLELGDSALYLCASSLYGGSTEAFFGQGTRLTVV.

J is TRBJ2-5 and V is TRBV2, with 15 bases aligning to TRBD2. Losses at the gene ends were 3 bases for V and 1 base for J; bases not matched to a gene: 0. The CDR3 spans 16 residues. The germline V gene has CDR1 SNHLY and CDR2 FYNNEI. The CDR3 DNA sequence: TGTGCCAGCAGTGAGGGACTAGCGGGGGGCCAAGAGACCCAGTACTTC. This sequence encodes CASSEGLAGGQETQYF.

CDR3 amino acids: CASGGQGTDTQYF. The CDR3 DNA sequence: TGTGCCAGCGGAGGACAGGGCACAGATACGCAGTATTTT. The V gene is TRBV6-5, the J gene TRBJ2-3; the match to TRBD1 covers 7 bases. The CDR3 extends over 13 amino acids. Germline values: CDR1 MNHEY, CDR2 SVGAGI. After removal of 8 bases from V and 1 base from J, the junction contained 3 bases not matched to a gene.

The rearrangement uses TRBV29-1 and TRBJ1-1; D is ambiguous. Trimming took 4 bases from V and 6 from J, leaving 9 bases between them. Germline values: CDR1 SQVTM, CDR2 ANQGSEA. The CDR3 spans 11 residues. The CDR3: CSVGSGPEAFF. CDR3 nucleotides: TGCAGCGTTGGGTCTGGACCTGAAGCTTTCTTT.

This chain joins TRBV2 and TRBJ2-3; D is ambiguous. The CDR3 loop spans 15 amino acids. CDR1 is SNHLY, CDR2 FYNNEI, per germline. V was shortened by 4 bases and J by 3 bases, with 14 bases between the two germline ends. CDR3 protein: CASSGWQLETDTQYF. The CDR3 coding sequence is TGTGCCAGCAGTGGTTGGCAGTTGGAGACAGATACGCAGTATTTT.

The V and J genes are TRBV25-1 and TRBJ1-1, with a weak D call TRBD1 (6 bases). Looked up from germline, CDR1 is MGHDK and CDR2 is SYGVNS. The length of the CDR3 is 11 residues. CDR3 residues: CAMGGTIEAFF. The CDR3 DNA sequence: TGTGCAATGGGGGGGACAATTGAAGCTTTCTTT. Filled out from reference TRBV25-1 and TRBJ1-1, the complete variable domain reads EADIYQTPRYLVIGTGKKITLECSQTMGHDKMYWYQQDPGMELHLIHYSYGVNSTEKGDLSSESTVSRIRTEHFPLTLESARPSHTSQYLCAMGGTIEAFFGQGTRLTVV.

V is TRBV11-1 and J is TRBJ1-1; D is uncertain. V lost 4 bases, J lost 4 bases, and 13 bases lay in between. Germline V gene lookup returns CDR1 SGHAT and CDR2 FQDESV (reference sequence). CDR3 length equals 14 residues. CDR3 region: CASSSNLGFTEAFF. In DNA, the CDR3 is TGTGCCAGCAGCTCCAATTTGGGCTTCACTGAAGCTTTCTTT.

The chain carries TRBV19 and TRBJ1-6; tentative D call: TRBD1 (5 bases). Trimming stripped 5 bases from V and 9 bases from J, with 14 bases between. The CDR3 has 14 amino acids. CDR1 is LNHDA, CDR2 SQIVND, per germline (reference sequence). CDR3 protein: CASSLRDGGSPLHF. The CDR3 nucleotides read TGTGCCAGTAGTCTAAGGGACGGCGGTTCACCCCTCCACTTT.

The chain joins TRBV5-4 to TRBJ2-7; TRBD1 is a possible D gene (5 bases). V shed 2 bases and J shed 5 bases, with 11 bases lying between them. Germline lookup yields CDR1 SGHNT and CDR2 YYREEE (reference sequence). This CDR3 has 13 residues. The CDR3 loop is CASSFGQGDEQYF. In DNA, the CDR3 is TGTGCCAGCAGCTTTGGGCAGGGTGACGAGCAGTACTTC.

V and J are TRBV2 and TRBJ2-3; TRBD1 agrees at 7 bases. V lost 6 bases to trimming and J lost 2 bases; unmatched junction nucleotides: 8. The CDR3 length is 15 residues. Germline V gene data show CDR1 as SNHLY and CDR2 as FYNNEI. CDR3 coding DNA: TGTGCCAGCAGACGACGGGACAGTAACACAGATACGCAGTATTTT. This codes for CASRRRDSNTDTQYF.

The V call is TRBV4-1, the J call TRBJ2-3; 9 nucleotides match TRBD1. Looked up from germline, CDR1 is MGHRA and CDR2 is YSYEKL. V gave up 9 bases and J gave up 5 bases; unmatched junction bases: 12. The CDR3 is made up of 15 amino acids. This chain's CDR3 is CASMDRGSRKDTQYF. The CDR3 nucleotides are TGCGCCAGTATGGACAGGGGCTCTAGAAAAGATACGCAGTATTTT.

The V gene is TRBV5-5, the J gene TRBJ1-1, with unresolved D. The CDR3 loop spans 15 amino acids. Trimming pared 7 bases from V and 5 bases from J, leaving 21 bases between. Germline CDR1 and CDR2: SGHKS and YYEKEE (reference sequence). The CDR3: CASVIRPIYATEAFF. CDR3 DNA sequence: TGTGCCAGCGTTATTCGCCCGATATATGCAACTGAAGCTTTCTTT.

V is TRBV4-1 and J is TRBJ2-6; the D is unclear. The V and J ends lost 8 bases and 0 bases respectively, with 8 bases between them. The CDR3 is made up of 14 amino acids. CDR1 MGHRA and CDR2 YSYEKL come from the germline V gene. CDR3 nucleotide sequence: TGCGCCAGCTCAAGGCTCTCTGGGGCCAACGTCCTGACTTTC. Its protein product is CASSRLSGANVLTF.

This chain joins TRBV6-6 and TRBJ2-7; 8 bases line up with TRBD1. V gave up 6 bases and J gave up 0 bases; unmatched junction bases: 4. This CDR3 region has 14 residues. Germline CDR1 reads MNHNY; CDR2 reads SVGAGI (reference sequence). The CDR3 protein is CASRHRGSSYEQYF. In DNA form, the CDR3 reads TGTGCCAGCAGACACAGGGGGAGCTCCTACGAGCAGTACTTC.

The CDR3 here is CASRRVEQGYTDTQYF. CDR3 DNA sequence: TGTGCCAGTAGAAGGGTTGAGCAGGGCTACACAGATACGCAGTATTTT. The chain couples TRBV19 to TRBJ2-3; D is possibly TRBD1 (5 bases). V lost 6 bases and J 2 bases, leaving 18 bases between the germline ends. The CDR3 contains 16 residues. Per the germline V gene, CDR1 is LNHDA and CDR2 is SQIVND (reference sequence).

The chain uses TRBV29-1 and TRBJ2-3; D possibly corresponds to TRBD1 (5 bases). V lost 3 bases and J lost 4, with 11 bases in between. The CDR3 covers 13 residues. CDR1 and CDR2 from the germline V gene are SQVTM and ANQGSEA. CDR3: CSVDLGLPDTQYF. The CDR3 DNA reads as TGCAGCGTTGATTTGGGGCTCCCAGATACGCAGTATTTT.

The chain carries TRBV7-9 and TRBJ2-3; 12 bases line up with TRBD2. The V gene's germline CDR1 is SEHNR and CDR2 FQNEAQ (reference sequence). The CDR3 has 16 amino acids. J lost 2 bases, V lost 4 bases, and 4 bases had no gene match. CDR3 loop: CASSSGLAGPTDTQYF. The CDR3 nucleotides are TGTGCCAGCAGCTCCGGACTAGCGGGGCCCACAGATACGCAGTATTTT.

The chain combines TRBV5-1 with TRBJ1-5, with 10 nucleotides matching TRBD1. Trimming removed 2 bases from V and 5 bases from J; junction bases left unmatched: 7. CDR1 and CDR2 from the germline V gene are SGHRS and YFSETQ. This CDR3 is built from 16 residues. The CDR3 region is CASSLPGQGWYQPQHF. The DNA for the CDR3 is TGCGCCAGCAGCTTACCGGGACAGGGGTGGTATCAGCCCCAGCATTTT.

The rearrangement uses TRBV15 and TRBJ2-2; D unclear. V lost 1 base and J lost 4, with 13 bases in between. Per germline, CDR1 LNHNV and CDR2 YYDKDF (reference sequence). The CDR3 is made up of 16 amino acids. CDR3 region: CATSRGKGPTTGELFF. CDR3 DNA: TGTGCCACCAGCAGAGGGAAGGGCCCTACCACCGGGGAGCTGTTTTTT.

The chain employs TRBV28 and TRBJ2-5; D call uncertain. This CDR3 spans 13 amino acids. Trimming took 1 base from V and 5 from J, leaving 8 bases between them. Per germline, CDR1 MDHEN and CDR2 SYDVKM. The CDR3 sequence is CASSLYYAETQYF. CDR3 coding DNA: TGTGCCAGCAGTTTATATTATGCCGAGACCCAGTACTTC.

This clone was detected once. The chain employs TRBV10-3 and TRBJ2-3, with TRBD2 identical over 7 bases. V shed 2 bases and J 1 base; nucleotides not matched to a gene: 0. The CDR3 covers 14 residues. Germline assignment: CDR1 ENHRY and CDR2 SYGVKD. CDR3 DNA: TGTGCCATCAGTGAGGGACTAGGCACAGATACGCAGTATTTT. Amino acids: CAISEGLGTDTQYF.

The rearrangement uses TRBV6-4 and TRBJ2-1; 8 bases are a match to TRBD2. The V gene's germline CDR1 is MRHNA and CDR2 SNTAGT. The V and J ends lost 4 bases and 10 bases, in that order; junction bases with no gene match: 6. This CDR3 is built from 13 residues. This CDR3 is CASSAGTRDEQFF. The CDR3 DNA reads TGTGCCAGCAGTGCTGGGACTAGGGACGAGCAGTTCTTC.

The chain uses TRBV4-1 and TRBJ1-2, with 9 bases fitting TRBD1. In germline, CDR1 is MGHRA, CDR2 YSYEKL. J was trimmed by 8 bases and V by 4 bases; bases with no gene match: 8. The CDR3 is made up of 14 amino acids. Here the CDR3 reads CASSPEGTGYGYTF. CDR3 DNA sequence: TGCGCCAGCAGCCCAGAGGGGACAGGGTACGGCTACACCTTC.

This chain connects TRBV7-6 to TRBJ2-1; D unclear. The V and J ends lost 3 bases and 6 bases respectively, with 6 bases between them. Looked up from germline, CDR1 is SGHVS and CDR2 is FNYEAQ. CDR3 length: 12 amino acids. The DNA of the CDR3 is TGTGCCAGCAGCTTGATCCCCAATGAGCAGTTCTTC. Protein product: CASSLIPNEQFF.

This chain joins TRBV6-6 and TRBJ2-1; D possibly matches TRBD1 or TRBD2 (5 bases each). The CDR3 consists of 12 residues. The V end lost 8 bases, the J end lost 8 bases, and 13 bases lay between the germline ends. In germline, CDR1 is MNHNY, CDR2 SVGAGI (reference sequence). The CDR3 loop is CASSGTNHEQFF. CDR3 in DNA: TGTGCCAGCTCAGGGACCAACCATGAGCAGTTCTTC.

This clone was seen a few times. V and J are TRBV19 and TRBJ1-5; possibly TRBD1 for D (6 bases). In germline, CDR1 is LNHDA, CDR2 SQIVND (reference sequence). V lost 3 bases and J lost 4, with 16 bases in between. This CDR3 has 16 amino acids. The CDR3 nucleotides read TGTGCCAGTAGTATCCCCCGGGGGGCGCAGAATCAGCCCCAGCATTTT. Its protein product is CASSIPRGAQNQPQHF.

The chain joins TRBV19 to TRBJ2-7; 7 bases agree with TRBD2. The V and J ends lost 3 bases and 10 bases, in that order; junction bases with no gene match: 12. This CDR3 is 14 amino acids long. In germline, CDR1 is LNHDA, CDR2 SQIVND (reference sequence). CDR3 sequence (DNA): TGTGCCAGTAGTATTGGTCTCGGGGGGACGAAACAGTACTTC. Translation gives CASSIGLGGTKQYF.

The rearrangement joins TRBV6-1 to TRBJ1-2; 7 bases line up with TRBD1. Per germline, CDR1 MNHNS and CDR2 SASEGT. The CDR3 is 14 amino acids. With V trimmed by 5 bases and J by 8 bases, 11 bases remained unmatched. The CDR3 bases are TGTGCCAGCAGTCTCCCCCAGAGGGGGCTAGGCTACACCTTC. This sequence encodes CASSLPQRGLGYTF.

The chain combines TRBV28 with TRBJ1-2, with D unresolved. The CDR3 runs to 13 residues. V lost 7 bases, J lost 6 bases, and 15 bases lay in between. CDR1 and CDR2 from the germline V gene are MDHEN and SYDVKM. CDR3 coding DNA: TGTGCCAGCATCCCAAAGTCACAGAATGGCTACACCTTC. This sequence encodes CASIPKSQNGYTF.

This chain connects TRBV6-1 to TRBJ1-5, with a weak D call TRBD1 (6 bases). The CDR3 consists of 14 residues. V lost 3 bases and J 6 bases, leaving 12 bases between the germline ends. Germline V lookup: CDR1 MNHNS, CDR2 SASEGT. CDR3 bases: TGTGCCAGCAGTGATACAGGGTATGTTCAGCCCCAGCATTTT. It yields the protein CASSDTGYVQPQHF.